The 28 T cell receptor beta chains below come from one sample, sequenced in a study of Graves' ophthalmopathy and Graves' hyperthyroidism. RNA transcripts were the source from which TCR beta CDR3 regions were amplified. Following a first-round RT-PCR that used HTBI primers, a second-round multiplex PCR was carried out. TCRdb re-analysed the multiplex PCR reads in MiXCR, keeping a single row per CDR3 protein. This repertoire shows about 240,000 distinct CDR3 sequences, around 45% found once; its top ten account for more than 45%. The sample was peripheral blood. All receptors derive from an adult man with Graves' ophthalmopathy.

As for this clonotype: A much larger clone lies a single base off, so this may be a read error. The chain couples TRBV7-6 to TRBJ1-5, with 9 bases that match TRBD1. This CDR3 is built from 14 residues. Germline V gives CDR1 SGHVS, CDR2 FNYEAQ. The CDR3 nucleotides read TGTGCCAGCAGCTCAGGACAGGGGAATCAGCCCCGGCATTTT. Protein product: CASSSGQGNQPRHF.

V is TRBV12-3 or TRBV12-4 and J is TRBJ1-2, with 9 positions matching TRBD1. V lost 5 bases to trimming and J lost 5 bases; unmatched junction nucleotides: 6. The length of the CDR3 is 14 residues. CDR3 region: CASSEDRGAYGYTF. CDR3 bases: TGTGCCAGCAGTGAGGACAGGGGCGCATATGGCTACACCTTC.

V is TRBV7-2 and J is TRBJ2-7; perhaps D is TRBD1 or TRBD2 (5 bases each). Per the germline V gene, CDR1 is SGHTA and CDR2 is FQGNSA. The CDR3 has 15 amino acids. Trimming pared 2 bases from V and 2 bases from J, leaving 13 bases between. CDR3 sequence reads: CASSLFGALTYEQYF. The CDR3 nucleotides read TGTGCCAGCAGCTTATTCGGGGCCCTAACCTACGAGCAGTACTTC.

This chain connects TRBV19 to TRBJ2-7, with D perhaps TRBD2 (6 bases). The CDR3 runs 15 residues. Germline-derived CDR1 and CDR2 are LNHDA and SQIVND (reference sequence). V was shortened by 5 bases and J by 0 bases, with 14 bases between the two germline ends. The CDR3 loop reads CASSVPGRSSYEQYF. CDR3 DNA: TGTGCCAGTAGTGTTCCAGGGAGGAGCTCCTACGAGCAGTACTTC.

This clonotype was picked up a small number of times. The CDR3 DNA sequence: TGTGCCAGCAGGATTTCCAGAGGGGAAAAGGAGACCCAGTACTTC. Protein sequence: CASRISRGEKETQYF. The chain uses TRBV7-8 and TRBJ2-5; D might be TRBD1 or TRBD2, each matching 5 bases. Looked up from germline, CDR1 is SGHVS and CDR2 is FQNEAQ. The V and J ends lost 6 bases and 5 bases respectively, with 19 bases between them. The CDR3 spans 15 residues. Combining the CDR3 with reference TRBV7-8 and TRBJ2-5 gives the whole variable domain GAGVSQSPRYKVAKRGQDVALRCDPISGHVSLFWYQQALGQGPEFLTYFQNEAQLDKSGLPSDRFFAERPEGSVSTLKIQRTQQEDSAVYLCASRISRGEKETQYFGPGTRLLVL.

The V gene is TRBV19, the J gene TRBJ1-5; perhaps TRBD1 as D (5 bases). This CDR3 comprises 16 residues. The germline V gene has CDR1 LNHDA and CDR2 SQIVND (reference sequence). Trimming pared 6 bases from V and 7 bases from J, leaving 22 bases between. The CDR3 reads CASSHTGRGLEQPQHF. CDR3 in DNA: TGTGCCAGTAGCCATACTGGGCGGGGGTTAGAGCAGCCCCAGCATTTT.

This clonotype turned up a few times. Given a much more abundant clone one base away, this may be a read error. The rearrangement uses TRBV7-6 and TRBJ2-2, with D hard to call. The CDR3 is 12 residues long. The germline CDR1 and CDR2 sequences are SGHVS and FNYEAQ. Trimming left V 0 bases short and J 4 bases short, with 0 bases between. CDR3 sequence (DNA): TGTGCCAGCAGCTTAGCCACCGGGGAGCTGTTTTTT. Translation: CASSLATGELFF. Supplemented by reference TRBV7-6 and TRBJ2-2, the full variable domain reads GAGVSQSPRYKVTKRGQDVALRCDPISGHVSLYWYRQALGQGPEFLTYFNYEAQQDKSGLPNDRFSAERPEGSISTLTIQRTEQRDSAMYRCASSLATGELFFGEGSRLTVL.

The chain has TRBV20-1 and TRBJ1-6, with D perhaps TRBD1 (5 bases). The V gene's germline CDR1 is DFQATT and CDR2 SNEGSKA (reference sequence). The CDR3 covers 12 residues. With 4 bases removed from V and 8 bases from J, the gap between germline ends came to 9 bases. CDR3 bases: TGCAGTGCTAAGGGACTTGATTCACCCCTCCACTTT. It codes for CSAKGLDSPLHF.

The gene calls are TRBV2 and TRBJ2-2; 13 nucleotides line up with TRBD2. V lost 6 bases to trimming and J lost 0 bases; unmatched junction nucleotides: 7. CDR3 size: 18 residues. Germline values: CDR1 SNHLY, CDR2 FYNNEI. CDR3 coding DNA: TGTGCCAGCAGGCCCGGACTAGCGGGGGCTTCGAACACCGGGGAGCTGTTTTTT. Its protein product is CASRPGLAGASNTGELFF. The full variable domain, rest sourced from reference TRBV2 and TRBJ2-2, is EPEVTQTPSHQVTQMGQEVILRCVPISNHLYFYWYRQILGQKVEFLVSFYNNEISEKSEIFDDQFSVERPDGSNFTLKIRSTKLEDSAMYFCASRPGLAGASNTGELFFGEGSRLTVL.

This clonotype was seen more than once but under ten times. This sequence joins TRBV10-2 and TRBJ2-7, with 7 bases lining up with TRBD1. J lost 2 bases, V lost 5 bases, and 6 bases had no gene match. From germline, CDR1 is WSHSY and CDR2 SAAADI. The CDR3 is 14 residues long. The CDR3 sequence: CASSLPDRTYEQYF. For the CDR3, the DNA is TGCGCCAGCAGTTTACCGGACAGGACCTACGAGCAGTACTTC.

This chain joins TRBV11-2 and TRBJ2-6, with unresolved D. With 4 bases removed from V and 0 bases from J, the gap between germline ends came to 7 bases. CDR3 length: 15 amino acids. Germline V gene data show CDR1 as SGHAT and CDR2 as FQNNGV. The CDR3 nucleotides are TGTGCCAGCAGCTCCCCCGGCTCTGGGGCCAACGTCCTGACTTTC. This codes for CASSSPGSGANVLTF.

This rearrangement joins TRBV10-3 to TRBJ1-2; D remains ambiguous. Between the trimmed V and J ends, which lost 4 bases and 2 bases, there was a span of 20 bases. This CDR3 spans 17 amino acids. Germline V lookup: CDR1 ENHRY, CDR2 SYGVKD. This CDR3 is CAISASLDPDGNYGYTF. Here the CDR3 DNA reads TGTGCCATCAGTGCTAGTCTCGACCCGGACGGGAACTATGGCTACACCTTC.

The chain employs TRBV2 and TRBJ2-7, with 13 bases that match TRBD2. Germline CDR1 reads SNHLY; CDR2 reads FYNNEI. V lost 6 bases and J lost 0; bases outside the gene matches: 5. This CDR3 contains 16 residues. The DNA for the CDR3 is TGTGCCAGCAGCCAAGGACTAGCGGGGGACTCCTACGAGCAGTACTTC. The encoded protein is CASSQGLAGDSYEQYF.

The rearrangement joins TRBV20-1 to TRBJ2-7, with D perhaps TRBD2 (6 bases). Germline V gene sequence: CDR1 DFQATT, CDR2 SNEGSKA (reference sequence). This CDR3 comprises 15 residues. Trimming took 0 bases from V and 1 from J, leaving 13 bases between them. The CDR3 region has the DNA TGCAGTGCTAGAGATCCCACGGGAGAGTCCTACGAGCAGTACTTC. This gives the protein CSARDPTGESYEQYF.

The V and J genes are TRBV11-2 and TRBJ2-2; TRBD1 is a possible D gene (5 bases). The CDR3 extends over 16 amino acids. Germline V gives CDR1 SGHAT, CDR2 FQNNGV. V was trimmed by 2 bases and J by 5 bases, leaving 15 bases between them. The CDR3 sequence is CASSLSGRAGTGELFF. Written as DNA, the CDR3 is TGTGCCAGCAGCTTAAGTGGCAGGGCAGGAACCGGGGAGCTGTTTTTT. Together with reference TRBV11-2 and TRBJ2-2, the CDR3 gives the full variable domain: EAGVAQSPRYKIIEKRQSVAFWCNPISGHATLYWYQQILGQGPKLLIQFQNNGVVDDSQLPKDRFSAERLKGVDSTLKIQPAKLEDSAVYLCASSLSGRAGTGELFFGEGSRLTVL.

This clonotype was picked up one time. The chain employs TRBV6-6 and TRBJ1-4; the D is unclear. This CDR3 is built from 14 residues. Germline CDR1 and CDR2: MNHNY and SVGAGI (reference sequence). Trimming left V 6 bases short and J 4 bases short, with 12 bases between. CDR3 sequence: CASSPSDNNEKLFF. CDR3 sequence (DNA): TGTGCCAGCAGCCCTTCCGACAATAATGAAAAACTGTTTTTT.

This clonotype was recorded a few times. This chain uses TRBV7-2 with TRBJ1-2, with D perhaps matching TRBD1 (6 bases). This CDR3 region has 14 residues. The V gene lost 2 bases and the J gene lost 5 bases, with 12 bases spanning the gap. Germline CDR1 is SGHTA and CDR2 is FQGNSA. CDR3 residues: CASSLNRAWYGYTF. The CDR3 coding sequence is TGTGCCAGCAGCTTAAACAGGGCATGGTATGGCTACACCTTC.

The chain recombines TRBV6-5 with TRBJ1-1; tentative D call: TRBD1 (6 bases). The CDR3 is made up of 16 amino acids. The germline CDR1 and CDR2 sequences are MNHEY and SVGAGI. With 4 bases removed from V and 2 bases from J, the gap between germline ends came to 17 bases. The CDR3 sequence is CASSSAWGAINTEAFF. The DNA of the CDR3 is TGTGCCAGCAGTTCAGCATGGGGGGCGATAAACACTGAAGCTTTCTTT.

The rearrangement links TRBV7-9 to TRBJ1-5; 9 bases map to TRBD1. V was pared by 3 bases and J by 4 bases, with 13 bases of the junction left unmatched. The germline V gene encodes CDR1 SEHNR and CDR2 FQNEAQ (reference sequence). The CDR3 covers 18 residues. The CDR3 loop reads CASSFGRPGQGRNQPQHF. The CDR3 DNA reads as TGTGCCAGCAGCTTCGGGAGGCCGGGACAGGGTAGGAATCAGCCCCAGCATTTT.

The chain carries TRBV19 and TRBJ1-6; D not resolved. CDR1 is LNHDA, CDR2 SQIVND, per germline (reference sequence). V was trimmed by 1 base and J by 10 bases, leaving 8 bases between them. The CDR3 runs 13 residues. This CDR3 reads CASSIVAGSPLHF. The CDR3 nucleotides are TGTGCCAGTAGTATAGTCGCTGGCTCACCCCTCCACTTT.

This clonotype was found many times. This chain joins TRBV7-2 and TRBJ2-7; tentative D call: TRBD2 (6 bases). Per germline, CDR1 SGHTA and CDR2 FQGNSA. Deletions cut 2 bases from V and 4 bases from J, with 6 bases between. The CDR3 has 12 residues. For the CDR3, the DNA is TGTGCCAGCAGCTTACGGGGGTACGAGCAGTACTTC. It yields the protein CASSLRGYEQYF.

J is TRBJ2-2 and V is TRBV9, with a tentative D call TRBD2 (5 bases). Germline CDR1 reads SGDLS; CDR2 reads YYNGEE. CDR3 length: 15 residues. V was cut by 0 bases and J by 0 bases, with 6 bases left in between. The CDR3 spells CASSVGTANTGELFF. The CDR3 nucleotides are TGTGCCAGCAGCGTAGGGACTGCGAACACCGGGGAGCTGTTTTTT.

The chain uses TRBV5-8 and TRBJ1-5, with D tentatively TRBD1 (5 bases). This CDR3 spans 14 amino acids. V was shortened by 2 bases and J by 4 bases, with 10 bases between the two germline ends. The germline V gene has CDR1 SGHTS and CDR2 YDEGEE. CDR3 DNA sequence: TGTGCCAGCAGCTTCCGTGGGGCAAATCAGCCCCAGCATTTT. It translates to CASSFRGANQPQHF.

The chain links TRBV12-3 or TRBV12-4 to TRBJ1-2, with D perhaps TRBD1 (6 bases). The germline V and J ends were trimmed by 3 bases and 8 bases, with 16 bases remaining between them. The CDR3 runs 14 residues. CDR3 region: CASSFLQGGGGYTF. The CDR3 DNA sequence: TGTGCCAGCAGTTTCCTACAGGGAGGCGGAGGCTACACCTTC.

This clonotype turned up a few times. The rearrangement joins TRBV6-5 to TRBJ1-2; D uncertain. Per the germline V gene, CDR1 is MNHEY and CDR2 is SVGAGI. The V end lost 5 bases, the J end lost 4 bases, and 14 bases lay between the germline ends. This CDR3 has 14 amino acids. The CDR3 region has the DNA TGTGCCAGCAGTGAAGTAGGGTTGGTCTATGGCTACACCTTC. It translates to CASSEVGLVYGYTF.

The rearrangement links TRBV10-3 to TRBJ1-2, with D unresolved. The germline gives CDR1 ENHRY, CDR2 SYGVKD. The V end lost 10 bases, the J end lost 2 bases, and 17 bases lay between the germline ends. This CDR3 has 14 amino acids. Here the CDR3 reads CASVGGSANYGYTF. CDR3 coding DNA: TGTGCCAGTGTGGGAGGTTCAGCGAACTATGGCTACACCTTC.

This CDR3 reads CASSKDRDPHVLTF. The CDR3 coding sequence is TGTGCCAGCAGCAAGGACAGGGATCCCCACGTCCTGACTTTC. J is TRBJ2-6 and V is TRBV9; 8 bases match TRBD1. V lost 4 bases and J lost 11; bases outside the gene matches: 8. The germline CDR1 and CDR2 sequences are SGDLS and YYNGEE. CDR3 length equals 14 residues. Using reference TRBV9 and TRBJ2-6 for the parts outside the CDR3, the full variable domain is DSGVTQTPKHLITATGQRVTLRCSPRSGDLSVYWYQQSLDQGLQFLIQYYNGEERAKGNILERFSAQQFPDLHSELNLSSLELGDSALYFCASSKDRDPHVLTFGAGSRLTVL.

J is TRBJ2-7 and V is TRBV27; a weak D match, TRBD1 (5 bases). This CDR3 contains 14 residues. Trimming took off 0 bases at V and 2 bases at J, with 8 bases between the two ends. Germline V gene sequence: CDR1 MNHEY, CDR2 SMNVEV (reference sequence). CDR3 sequence: CASSLSKGPYEQYF. As DNA, the CDR3 is TGTGCCAGCAGTTTATCAAAGGGGCCCTACGAGCAGTACTTC.